This T cell receptor beta chain was profiled in a study of vaccination and CD4 T cells after COVID-19. As for the study in general: Diagnosis preceded the drawing of post-COVID samples by a median 101 days (range 35 to 161). Ranging from 14 to 241, the interval between dose two and post-vaccine sampling had a median of approximately 70 days.

A word on this clonotype: Its antigen is still unknown.

J was trimmed by 0 bases and V by 6 bases; bases with no gene match: 10. The CDR3 is 16 amino acids. Germline V gene sequence: CDR1 SNHLY, CDR2 FYNNEI. At the Johns Hopkins FTIC core, DNA taken from cultured CD4+ T cells was sequenced by way of the Oncomine TCR Beta short-read assay. TCRdb reprocessed the PCR reads via MiXCR and lists one record per CDR3 protein. The table has around 9,200 distinct CDR3 sequences, roughly 44% seen once. As for treatment: roughly nine-day PBMC culture with coronavirus spike peptide pools or control peptides (ViraFEST assay). From the approximately eleven-day cultures, CD4+ T cells were isolated by negative selection.

This chain joins TRBV2 and TRBJ2-7, with TRBD2 matching over 8 bases. The source of this sequence is a human donor who had recovered from COVID-19. The sample taken for sequencing was CD4+ T cells from blood, cultured in vitro. CDR3 region: CASRLTGLDSSYEQYF. Here the CDR3 DNA reads TGTGCCAGCAGGCTAACGGGACTAGACTCCTCCTACGAGCAGTACTTC.